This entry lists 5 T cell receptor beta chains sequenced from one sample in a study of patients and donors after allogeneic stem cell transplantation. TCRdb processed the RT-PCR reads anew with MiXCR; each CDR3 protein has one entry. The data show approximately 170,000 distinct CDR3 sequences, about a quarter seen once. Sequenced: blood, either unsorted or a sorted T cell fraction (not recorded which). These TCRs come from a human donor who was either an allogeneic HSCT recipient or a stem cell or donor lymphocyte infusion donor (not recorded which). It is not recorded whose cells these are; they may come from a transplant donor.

CDR3 loop: CASSVDPGAADTQYF. CDR3 in DNA: TGTGCCAGCAGCGTAGACCCGGGGGCGGCAGATACGCAGTATTTT. The chain links TRBV9 to TRBJ2-3; D may correspond to TRBD1 or TRBD2 (6 bases each). Deletions cut 0 bases from V and 4 bases from J, with 12 bases between. The length of the CDR3 is 15 residues. Germline V lookup: CDR1 SGDLS, CDR2 YYNGEE. The full variable domain, its missing parts supplied by reference TRBV9 and TRBJ2-3, is DSGVTQTPKHLITATGQRVTLRCSPRSGDLSVYWYQQSLDQGLQFLIQYYNGEERAKGNILERFSAQQFPDLHSELNLSSLELGDSALYFCASSVDPGAADTQYFGPGTRLTVL.

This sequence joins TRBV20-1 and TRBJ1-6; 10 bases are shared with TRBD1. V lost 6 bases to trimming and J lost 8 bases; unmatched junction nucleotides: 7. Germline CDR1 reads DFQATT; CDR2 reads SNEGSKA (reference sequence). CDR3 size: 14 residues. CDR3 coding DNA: TGCAGTGCAAAGGGGACAGGGGTTGATTCACCCCTCCACTTT. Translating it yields CSAKGTGVDSPLHF.

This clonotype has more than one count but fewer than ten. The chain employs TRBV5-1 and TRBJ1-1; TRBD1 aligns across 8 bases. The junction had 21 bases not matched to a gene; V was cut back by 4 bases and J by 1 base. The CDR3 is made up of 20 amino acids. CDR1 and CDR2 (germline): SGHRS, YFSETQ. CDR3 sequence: CASSGQGLLGEAFSNTEAFF. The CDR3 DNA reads TGCGCCAGCAGCGGACAGGGTCTTCTCGGTGAAGCCTTCTCGAACACTGAAGCTTTCTTT.

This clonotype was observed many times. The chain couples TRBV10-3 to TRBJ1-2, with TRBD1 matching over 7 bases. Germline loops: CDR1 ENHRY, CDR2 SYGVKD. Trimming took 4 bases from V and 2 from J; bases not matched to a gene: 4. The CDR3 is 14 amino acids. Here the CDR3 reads CAISGTGSNYGYTF. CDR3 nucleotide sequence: TGTGCCATCAGTGGGACAGGCTCGAACTATGGCTACACCTTC.

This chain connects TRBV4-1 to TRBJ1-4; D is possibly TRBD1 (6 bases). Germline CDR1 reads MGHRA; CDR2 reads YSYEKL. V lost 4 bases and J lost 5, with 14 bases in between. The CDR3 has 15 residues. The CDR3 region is CASSPGPGENEKLFF. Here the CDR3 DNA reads TGCGCCAGCAGCCCTGGTCCAGGGGAAAATGAAAAACTGTTTTTT.